A selection of T cell receptor beta chains follows, all from one sample in a study of OX40 agonist ivuxolimab in advanced cancers. Sequenced by immunoSEQ multiplex PCR; TCRdb stores in-frame clones only, minus some. The sample holds 150,000 to 190,000 clones, under 95% seen once. The sample in question was CD4+ or CD8+ T cells sorted from blood, obtained in a trial of the OX40 agonist ivuxolimab. The origin of the receptors is an adult with an advanced solid tumor such as melanoma, head and neck, liver or kidney cancer. Both conserved end residues are part of each CDR3. Fields, in order: D gene, V gene, clone size, J gene, CDR3 DNA, CDR3 protein. D genes are given only for firm matches. For some rows the clone size is stated as once, few or many, or as a class when expanded; others skip it.

D gene: NA
V gene: TRBV6-5
clone size: NA
J gene: TRBJ1-1
CDR3 DNA: TGTGCCAGCTCCAAACCTGGGAACACTGAAGCTTTCTTT
CDR3 protein: CASSKPGNTEAFF

D gene: NA
V gene: TRBV5-1
clone size: NA
J gene: TRBJ2-7
CDR3 DNA: TGCGCCAGCAGCTTGGGGGGTGGAGGCTACGAGCAGTACTTC
CDR3 protein: CASSLGGGGYEQYF

D gene: TRBD1
V gene: TRBV28
clone size: once
J gene: TRBJ2-5
CDR3 DNA: TGTGCCAGCAGTTCCGGGACAGGGGTCGAGACCCAGTACTTC
CDR3 protein: CASSSGTGVETQYF

D gene: NA
V gene: TRBV5-1
clone size: NA
J gene: TRBJ2-4
CDR3 DNA: TGCGCCAGCAGCCCCCTAGGGCACATTCAGTACTTC
CDR3 protein: CASSPLGHIQYF

D gene: NA
V gene: TRBV4-3
clone size: NA
J gene: TRBJ1-1
CDR3 DNA: TGCGCCAGCAGCCAGGACTGGAACACTGAAGCTTTCTTT
CDR3 protein: CASSQDWNTEAFF

D gene: NA
V gene: TRBV28
clone size: NA
J gene: TRBJ1-2
CDR3 DNA: TGTGCCAGCGCCTATGCTAACTATGGCTACACCTTC
CDR3 protein: CASAYANYGYTF

D gene: NA
V gene: TRBV18
clone size: NA
J gene: TRBJ1-4
CDR3 DNA: TGTGCCAGCTCACCTCCGGGACTGTCTAATGAAAAACTGTTTTTT
CDR3 protein: CASSPPGLSNEKLFF

D gene: TRBD1
V gene: TRBV7-8
clone size: NA
J gene: TRBJ1-2
CDR3 DNA: TGTGCCAGCAGCATGGACAGGAACTATGGCTACACCTTC
CDR3 protein: CASSMDRNYGYTF

D gene: NA
V gene: TRBV21-1
clone size: once
J gene: TRBJ1-1
CDR3 DNA: TGTGCCAGCAGCCCCGAGGGAGCGGGTGGTTCGGACACTGAAGCTTTCTTT
CDR3 protein: CASSPEGAGGSDTEAFF

D gene: NA
V gene: TRBV10-3
clone size: NA
J gene: TRBJ2-7
CDR3 DNA: TGTGCCACCCAGGGTCAGAGCTCCTACGAGCAGTACTTC
CDR3 protein: CATQGQSSYEQYF

D gene: TRBD2
V gene: TRBV27
clone size: NA
J gene: TRBJ2-5
CDR3 DNA: TGTGCCCGCGGGGGGGGGCGGGGTTACCAAGAGACCCAGTACTTC
CDR3 protein: CARGGGRGYQETQYF

D gene: NA
V gene: TRBV4-3
clone size: once
J gene: TRBJ1-5
CDR3 DNA: TGCGCCAGCAGCCAAGATGTACAGATCAATCAGCCCCAGCATTTT
CDR3 protein: CASSQDVQINQPQHF

D gene: NA
V gene: TRBV7-2
clone size: NA
J gene: TRBJ1-5
CDR3 DNA: TGTGCCAGCAGCTTAAATCCCAATCAGCCCCAGCATTTT
CDR3 protein: CASSLNPNQPQHF

D gene: NA
V gene: TRBV5-1
clone size: NA
J gene: TRBJ2-5
CDR3 DNA: TGCGCCAGCAGCTTGGTGGCACCCCAAGAGACCCAGTACTTC
CDR3 protein: CASSLVAPQETQYF

D gene: NA
V gene: TRBV7-9
clone size: NA
J gene: TRBJ2-5
CDR3 DNA: TGTGCCAGCAGCCTTAGGACAGACATCCTGGAGACCCAGTACTTC
CDR3 protein: CASSLRTDILETQYF

D gene: TRBD2
V gene: TRBV5-1
clone size: NA
J gene: TRBJ2-5
CDR3 DNA: TGCGCCAGCAGCTTGAATGGCGGGAGGGAAGAGACCCAGTACTTC
CDR3 protein: CASSLNGGREETQYF

D gene: TRBD1
V gene: TRBV6-6
clone size: NA
J gene: TRBJ1-2
CDR3 DNA: TGTGCCAGCAGTGGACAGGGTCTGCATGGCTACACCTTC
CDR3 protein: CASSGQGLHGYTF

D gene: NA
V gene: TRBV7-8
clone size: NA
J gene: TRBJ2-7
CDR3 DNA: TGTGCCAGCAGCTTAGCGCGGACAGCACTTATCCACGAGCAGTACTTC
CDR3 protein: CASSLARTALIHEQYF

D gene: NA
V gene: TRBV7-9
clone size: NA
J gene: TRBJ2-7
CDR3 DNA: TGTGCCAGCAGCTTGTTCTCGGGGCAGGCCTACGAGCAGTACTTC
CDR3 protein: CASSLFSGQAYEQYF

D gene: TRBD2
V gene: TRBV4-1
clone size: NA
J gene: TRBJ2-7
CDR3 DNA: TGCGCCAGCACCGCAAACCCGGGACTAGCGGGGGGTGAGCAGTACTTC
CDR3 protein: CASTANPGLAGGEQYF

D gene: TRBD2
V gene: TRBV7-8
clone size: NA
J gene: TRBJ2-1
CDR3 DNA: TGTGCCAGCAGCCCGGGACTACAAGTAACCCGCGGTGAGCAGTTCTTC
CDR3 protein: CASSPGLQVTRGEQFF

D gene: TRBD1
V gene: TRBV9
clone size: NA
J gene: TRBJ2-7
CDR3 DNA: TGTGCCAGCAGCCCCCGGGACAGGGACTACGAGCAGTACTTC
CDR3 protein: CASSPRDRDYEQYF